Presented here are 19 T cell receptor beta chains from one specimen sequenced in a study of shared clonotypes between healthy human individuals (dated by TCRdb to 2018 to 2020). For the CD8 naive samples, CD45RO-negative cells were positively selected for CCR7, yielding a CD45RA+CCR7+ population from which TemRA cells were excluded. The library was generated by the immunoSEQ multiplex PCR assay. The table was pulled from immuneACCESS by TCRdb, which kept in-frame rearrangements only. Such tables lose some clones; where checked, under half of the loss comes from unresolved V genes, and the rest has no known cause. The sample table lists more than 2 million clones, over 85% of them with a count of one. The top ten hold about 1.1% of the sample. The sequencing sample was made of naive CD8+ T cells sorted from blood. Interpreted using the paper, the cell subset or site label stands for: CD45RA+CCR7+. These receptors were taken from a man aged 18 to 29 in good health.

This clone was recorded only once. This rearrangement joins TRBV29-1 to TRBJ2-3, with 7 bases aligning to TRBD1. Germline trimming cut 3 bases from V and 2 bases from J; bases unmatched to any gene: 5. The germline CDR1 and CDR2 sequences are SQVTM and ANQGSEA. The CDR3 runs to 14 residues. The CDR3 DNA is TGCAGCGTTGATCCTGGACAGGCCACAGATACGCAGTATTTT. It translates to CSVDPGQATDTQYF.

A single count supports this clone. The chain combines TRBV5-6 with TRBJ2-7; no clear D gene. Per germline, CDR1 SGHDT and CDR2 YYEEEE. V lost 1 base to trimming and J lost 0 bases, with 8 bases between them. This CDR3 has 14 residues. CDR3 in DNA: TGTGCCAGCAGCTTGTTTGACGCCTCCTACGAGCAGTACTTC. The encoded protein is CASSLFDASYEQYF.

This CDR3 reads CASSIGTDQETQYF. The CDR3 region has the DNA TGTGCCAGTAGTATAGGGACGGATCAAGAGACCCAGTACTTC. The V gene is TRBV19, the J gene TRBJ2-5; no definite D call. V lost 1 base and J 2 bases, leaving 8 bases between the germline ends. Germline V gene data show CDR1 as LNHDA and CDR2 as SQIVND (reference sequence). The CDR3 is 14 residues long.

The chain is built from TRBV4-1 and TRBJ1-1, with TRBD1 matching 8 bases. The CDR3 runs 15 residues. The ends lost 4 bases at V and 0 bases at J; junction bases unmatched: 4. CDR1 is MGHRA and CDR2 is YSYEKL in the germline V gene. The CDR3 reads CASSLGQGMNTEAFF. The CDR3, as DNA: TGCGCCAGCAGCCTCGGACAGGGAATGAACACTGAAGCTTTCTTT.

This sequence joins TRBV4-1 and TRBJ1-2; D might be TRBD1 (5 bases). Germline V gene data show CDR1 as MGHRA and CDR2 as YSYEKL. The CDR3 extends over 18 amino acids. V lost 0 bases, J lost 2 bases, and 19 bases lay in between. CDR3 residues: CASSQEKGTGTANYGYTF. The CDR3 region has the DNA TGCGCCAGCAGCCAAGAAAAGGGTACCGGGACGGCAAACTATGGCTACACCTTC.

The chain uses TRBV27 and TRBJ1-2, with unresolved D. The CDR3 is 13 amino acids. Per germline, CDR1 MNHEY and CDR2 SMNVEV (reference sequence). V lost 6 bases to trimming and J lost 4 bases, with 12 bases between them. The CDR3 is CASSPIGSYGYTF. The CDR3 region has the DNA TGTGCCAGCAGCCCCATCGGGAGCTATGGCTACACCTTC.

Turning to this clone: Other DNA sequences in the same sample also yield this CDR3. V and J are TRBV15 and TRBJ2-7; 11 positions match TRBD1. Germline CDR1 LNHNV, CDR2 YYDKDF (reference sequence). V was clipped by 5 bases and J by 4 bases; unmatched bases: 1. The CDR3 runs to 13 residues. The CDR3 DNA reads TGTGCCACCAGCGGGACAGGGGGGTACGAGCAGTACTTC. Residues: CATSGTGGYEQYF.

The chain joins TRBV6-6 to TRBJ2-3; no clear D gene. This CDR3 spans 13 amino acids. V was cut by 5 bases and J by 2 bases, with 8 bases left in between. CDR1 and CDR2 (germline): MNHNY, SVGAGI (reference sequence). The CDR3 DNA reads TGTGCCAGCAGTCGATCGTACACAGATACGCAGTATTTT. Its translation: CASSRSYTDTQYF.

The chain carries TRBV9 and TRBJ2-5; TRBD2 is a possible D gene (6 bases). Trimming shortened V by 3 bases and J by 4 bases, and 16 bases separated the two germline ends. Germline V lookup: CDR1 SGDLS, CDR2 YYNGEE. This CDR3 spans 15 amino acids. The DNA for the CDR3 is TGTGCCAGCAGCGCATCGGGACTCCCGCCAGAGACCCAGTACTTC. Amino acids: CASSASGLPPETQYF.

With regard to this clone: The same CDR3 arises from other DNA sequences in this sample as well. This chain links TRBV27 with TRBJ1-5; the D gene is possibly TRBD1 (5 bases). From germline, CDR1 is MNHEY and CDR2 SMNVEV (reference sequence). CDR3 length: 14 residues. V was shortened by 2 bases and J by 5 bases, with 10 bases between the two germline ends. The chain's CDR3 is CASSLGGSYQPQHF. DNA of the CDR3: TGTGCCAGCAGTTTAGGGGGGTCCTATCAGCCCCAGCATTTT.

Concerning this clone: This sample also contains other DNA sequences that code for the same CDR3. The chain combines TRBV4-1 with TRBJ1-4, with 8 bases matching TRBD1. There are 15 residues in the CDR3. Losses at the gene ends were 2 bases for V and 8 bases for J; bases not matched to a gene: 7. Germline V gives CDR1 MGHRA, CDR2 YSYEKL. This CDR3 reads CASSQTDRAGEKLFF. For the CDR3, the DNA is TGCGCCAGCAGCCAAACGGACAGGGCTGGGGAAAAACTGTTTTTT.

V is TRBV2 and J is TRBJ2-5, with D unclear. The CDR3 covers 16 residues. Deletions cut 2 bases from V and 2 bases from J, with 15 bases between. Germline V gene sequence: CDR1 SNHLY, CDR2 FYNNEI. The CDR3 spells CASSEWEMGFQETQYF. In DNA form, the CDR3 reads TGTGCCAGCAGTGAATGGGAAATGGGGTTTCAAGAGACCCAGTACTTC.

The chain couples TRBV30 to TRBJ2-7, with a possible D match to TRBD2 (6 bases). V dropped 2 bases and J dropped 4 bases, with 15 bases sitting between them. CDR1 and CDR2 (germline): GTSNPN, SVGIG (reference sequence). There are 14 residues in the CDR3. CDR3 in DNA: TGTGCCTGGAGTAACCCGTACAGCGGGTACGAGCAGTACTTC. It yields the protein CAWSNPYSGYEQYF. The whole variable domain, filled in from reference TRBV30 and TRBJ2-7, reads SQTIHQWPATLVQPVGSPLSLECTVEGTSNPNLYWYRQAAGRGLQLLFYSVGIGQISSEVPQNLSASRPQDRQFILSSKKLLLSDSGFYLCAWSNPYSGYEQYFGPGTRLTVT.

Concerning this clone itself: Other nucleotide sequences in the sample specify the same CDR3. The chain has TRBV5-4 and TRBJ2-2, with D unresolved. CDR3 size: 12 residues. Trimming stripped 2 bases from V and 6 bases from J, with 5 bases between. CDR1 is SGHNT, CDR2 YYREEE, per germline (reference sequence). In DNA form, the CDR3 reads TGTGCCAGCAGCTTCTCCTCCGGGGAGCTGTTTTTT. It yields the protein CASSFSSGELFF.

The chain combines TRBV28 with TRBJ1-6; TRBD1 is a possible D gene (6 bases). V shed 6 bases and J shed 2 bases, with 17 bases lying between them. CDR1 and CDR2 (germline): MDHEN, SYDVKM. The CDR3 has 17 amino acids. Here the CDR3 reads CASRDPQGGTYNSPLHF. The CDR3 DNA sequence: TGTGCCAGCAGAGACCCACAGGGCGGAACCTATAATTCACCCCTCCACTTT.

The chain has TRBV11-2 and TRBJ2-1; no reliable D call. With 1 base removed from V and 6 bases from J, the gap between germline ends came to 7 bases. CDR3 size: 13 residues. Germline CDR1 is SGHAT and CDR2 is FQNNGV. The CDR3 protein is CASSLVRINEQFF. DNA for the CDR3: TGTGCCAGCAGCTTAGTCCGGATCAATGAGCAGTTCTTC.

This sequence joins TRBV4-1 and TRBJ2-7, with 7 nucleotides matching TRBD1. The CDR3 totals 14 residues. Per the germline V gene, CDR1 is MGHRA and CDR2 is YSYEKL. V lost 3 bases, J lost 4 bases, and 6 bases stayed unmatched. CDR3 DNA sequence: TGCGCCAGCAGCCACGACAGGGTTTCGTACGAGCAGTACTTC. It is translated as CASSHDRVSYEQYF.

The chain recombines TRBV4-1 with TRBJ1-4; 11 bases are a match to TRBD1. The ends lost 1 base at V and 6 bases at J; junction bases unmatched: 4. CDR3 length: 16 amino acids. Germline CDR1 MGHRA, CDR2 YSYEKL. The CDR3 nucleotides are TGCGCCAGCAGCCAAGCCGGGACAGGGGGGGATGAAAAACTGTTTTTT. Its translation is CASSQAGTGGDEKLFF.

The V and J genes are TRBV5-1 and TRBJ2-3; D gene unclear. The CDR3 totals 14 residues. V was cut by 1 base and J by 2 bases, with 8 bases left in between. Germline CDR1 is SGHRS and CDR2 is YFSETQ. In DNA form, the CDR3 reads TGCGCCAGCAGCTTGCACGGCGACACAGATACGCAGTATTTT. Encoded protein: CASSLHGDTDTQYF.